The 18 T cell receptor beta chains presented below share a single source sample, sequenced in a study of blood T cell repertoires in COVID-19. Some clones are missing from TCRdb's copy, which holds only in-frame ones; the method was immunoSEQ multiplex PCR. Altogether 300,000 to 350,000 clones are present, roughly 87% being singletons, with the ten largest covering approximately 0.99%. Sequenced sample: PBMCs or T cells enriched from blood (not recorded which). All receptors come from a woman in her thirties who had recovered from COVID-19.

The chain carries TRBV11-3 and TRBJ2-3, with D possibly being TRBD2 (5 bases). There are 17 residues in the CDR3. V lost 5 bases and J lost 1, with 19 bases in between. CDR1 SGHNT and CDR2 YENEEA come from the germline V gene. This CDR3 is CASSENLRGAGTDTQYF. The CDR3 DNA reads TGTGCCAGCAGCGAAAATCTACGGGGTGCGGGCACAGATACGCAGTATTTT.

The V and J genes are TRBV19 and TRBJ2-3; 8 bases agree with TRBD2. Unmatched junction bases numbered 8, after V lost 3 bases and J lost 6 bases. CDR3 length equals 15 residues. The V gene's germline CDR1 is LNHDA and CDR2 SQIVND (reference sequence). The CDR3: CASSIGGGTPDTQYF. The CDR3 nucleotides read TGTGCCAGTAGTATCGGGGGGGGGACCCCTGATACGCAGTATTTT.

The rearrangement links TRBV5-1 to TRBJ1-1; TRBD1 matches 8 bases. CDR3 size: 14 residues. The V gene's germline CDR1 is SGHRS and CDR2 YFSETQ. V was clipped by 4 bases and J by 3 bases; unmatched bases: 5. CDR3 sequence (DNA): TGCGCCAGCAGCGCAACAGGGGGGGACACTGAAGCTTTCTTT. As protein: CASSATGGDTEAFF.

This chain uses TRBV5-1 with TRBJ2-7; 8 bases are a match to TRBD1. The CDR3 has 14 residues. V shed 4 bases and J 1 base; nucleotides not matched to a gene: 4. Per germline, CDR1 SGHRS and CDR2 YFSETQ. The CDR3 sequence: CASSKTGGSYEQYF. The CDR3 DNA sequence: TGCGCCAGCAGCAAAACAGGGGGATCCTACGAGCAGTACTTC.

The genes are TRBV20-1 and TRBJ1-1; D unclear. This CDR3 contains 11 residues. Germline V gene lookup returns CDR1 DFQATT and CDR2 SNEGSKA (reference sequence). V was shortened by 5 bases and J by 6 bases, with 10 bases between the two germline ends. CDR3 sequence (DNA): TGCAGTGCTCGGGAGCGGGCTGAAGCTTTCTTT. This codes for CSARERAEAFF.

In its sample, this clone was seen once. DNA for the CDR3: TGTGCCAGCAGCGTAGGAGGAAAGGGAGGCGAAAATTCACCCCTCCACTTT. Protein: CASSVGGKGGENSPLHF. The chain combines TRBV9 with TRBJ1-6; no firm D call. CDR3 length: 17 amino acids. Per the germline V gene, CDR1 is SGDLS and CDR2 is YYNGEE. V lost 0 bases and J lost 7, with 17 bases in between.

The chain recombines TRBV2 with TRBJ1-1, with TRBD1 identical over 7 bases. This CDR3 is built from 14 residues. Germline loops: CDR1 SNHLY, CDR2 FYNNEI. J gave up 5 bases and V 7 bases, and 10 bases lay outside the gene matches. The CDR3 nucleotides read TGTGCCAGCAAGCTGACAGGGTCAAAGACTGAAGCTTTCTTT. It specifies CASKLTGSKTEAFF. Combining the CDR3 with reference TRBV2 and TRBJ1-1 gives the whole variable domain EPEVTQTPSHQVTQMGQEVILRCVPISNHLYFYWYRQILGQKVEFLVSFYNNEISEKSEIFDDQFSVERPDGSNFTLKIRSTKLEDSAMYFCASKLTGSKTEAFFGQGTRLTVV.

The CDR3 DNA is TGTGCCTGGAGTGTAGGTCGACTAGCGGGGGGGCCCCACGAGCAGTACTTC. This gives the protein CAWSVGRLAGGPHEQYF. This chain connects TRBV30 to TRBJ2-7; 14 nucleotides match TRBD2. Germline CDR1 GTSNPN, CDR2 SVGIG (reference sequence). The CDR3 length is 17 residues. V shed 0 bases and J 5 bases; nucleotides not matched to a gene: 9.

The chain recombines TRBV27 with TRBJ1-2; 7 bases fit TRBD1. This CDR3 contains 14 residues. Germline V gene lookup returns CDR1 MNHEY and CDR2 SMNVEV (reference sequence). After removal of 5 bases from V and 7 bases from J, the junction contained 10 bases not matched to a gene. CDR3 protein: CASSPRQGRVGYTF. The DNA for the CDR3 is TGTGCCAGCAGTCCGAGACAGGGTAGAGTTGGCTACACCTTC.

This chain connects TRBV30 to TRBJ1-5, with TRBD1 matching over 9 bases. The germline gives CDR1 GTSNPN, CDR2 SVGIG (reference sequence). V trimming: 2 bases; J trimming: 7 bases; junction bases outside the gene matches: 15. The CDR3 consists of 17 residues. The CDR3 sequence is CAWSTKPGQGSIQPQHF. The CDR3 DNA is TGTGCCTGGAGTACAAAACCGGGACAGGGAAGTATCCAGCCCCAGCATTTT.

The rearrangement uses TRBV19 and TRBJ2-7; TRBD1 matches 7 bases. CDR3 length: 13 amino acids. Germline V lookup: CDR1 LNHDA, CDR2 SQIVND (reference sequence). The V gene end was trimmed by 1 base and the J gene end by 3 bases; junction bases not matched to a gene: 0. Here the CDR3 DNA reads TGTGCCAGTAGTATAGGGACAGGCTACGAGCAGTACTTC. It yields the protein CASSIGTGYEQYF.

The rearrangement joins TRBV7-6 to TRBJ2-5; 9 bases line up with TRBD1. The CDR3 totals 12 residues. V trimming: 4 bases; J trimming: 7 bases; junction bases outside the gene matches: 1. Germline V lookup: CDR1 SGHVS, CDR2 FNYEAQ. CDR3 protein: CASSSTGGTQYF. The CDR3 nucleotides read TGTGCCAGCAGCTCGACAGGGGGGACCCAGTACTTC.

The chain employs TRBV7-9 and TRBJ1-6; D not resolved. Germline V gene data show CDR1 as SEHNR and CDR2 as FQNEAQ (reference sequence). With 6 bases removed from V and 0 bases from J, the gap between germline ends came to 12 bases. This CDR3 spans 16 amino acids. This CDR3 is CASRYIGSSYNSPLHF. The CDR3 DNA sequence: TGTGCCAGCAGGTACATTGGGAGCTCCTATAATTCACCCCTCCACTTT.

The V and J genes are TRBV5-1 and TRBJ2-3; D might be TRBD1 (6 bases). Trimming removed 0 bases from V and 0 bases from J, with 14 bases in between. The CDR3 covers 17 residues. The germline CDR1 and CDR2 sequences are SGHRS and YFSETQ. The CDR3 nucleotides read TGCGCCAGCAGCTTGGCCGGGACACCCTGGAGCACAGATACGCAGTATTTT. Amino acid sequence: CASSLAGTPWSTDTQYF.

This chain joins TRBV6-4 and TRBJ1-2, with TRBD1 matching over 10 bases. V shed 7 bases and J 7 bases; nucleotides not matched to a gene: 6. CDR1 MRHNA and CDR2 SNTAGT come from the germline V gene. The CDR3 has 13 residues. The CDR3 here is CASNLTGGRGYTF. The CDR3, as DNA: TGTGCCAGCAACCTGACAGGGGGCCGTGGCTACACCTTC.

The J gene is TRBJ1-4, the V gene TRBV28; 7 bases map to TRBD1. V gave up 5 bases and J gave up 8 bases; unmatched junction bases: 11. This CDR3 has 15 residues. CDR1 and CDR2 from the germline V gene are MDHEN and SYDVKM. The CDR3 DNA follows: TGTGCCAGCAGTCCCCAATGGACAGGAGGCGAAAAACTGTTTTTT. Its translation is CASSPQWTGGEKLFF.

The chain joins TRBV9 to TRBJ2-3, with D tentatively TRBD2 (6 bases). This CDR3 comprises 15 residues. CDR1 SGDLS and CDR2 YYNGEE come from the germline V gene. V was cut by 4 bases and J by 1 base, with 13 bases left in between. The CDR3 loop reads CASSSYQRGTDTQYF. The CDR3 DNA reads TGTGCCAGCAGCTCCTACCAGCGGGGCACAGATACGCAGTATTTT.

The rearrangement uses TRBV10-1 and TRBJ1-1; D may be TRBD1 (5 bases). Trimming left V 2 bases short and J 0 bases short, with 16 bases between. The germline V gene has CDR1 WNHNN and CDR2 SYGVQD (reference sequence). The CDR3 loop spans 17 amino acids. CDR3 sequence: CASSEVQGLGMNTEAFF. Written as DNA, the CDR3 is TGCGCCAGCAGTGAGGTTCAGGGTTTAGGGATGAACACTGAAGCTTTCTTT.